This T cell receptor (beta chain) was captured by sequencing in a study of Graves' ophthalmopathy and Graves' hyperthyroidism. RNA transcripts yielded amplified TCR beta CDR3 regions. Scientists carried out first-round RT-PCR using HTBI primers and then a second-round multiplex PCR. Each CDR3 protein is one row after TCRdb ran MiXCR on the multiplex PCR reads. This table has more than 1,000,000 distinct CDR3 sequences, about two fifths appearing once. The study recruited hyperthyroidism patients aged 18 to 65 who were newly diagnosed, under 2 months' duration. Diagnosis used clinical symptoms, serum thyroxine, TRAb, thyroid ultrasound and orbital computed tomography. This receptor was obtained from an adult man with Graves' hyperthyroidism. Specimen: peripheral blood or thyroid tissue (not recorded which).

This CDR3 reads CSVEGTGTGSYEQYF. As DNA, the CDR3 is TGCAGCGTTGAAGGGACTGGGACAGGAAGCTACGAGCAGTACTTC. The chain recombines TRBV29-1 with TRBJ2-7; 8 nucleotides align to TRBD1. Germline V gene data show CDR1 as SQVTM and CDR2 as ANQGSEA. V lost 1 base and J lost 3; bases outside the gene matches: 8. The CDR3 loop spans 15 amino acids.